This TCR beta chain was obtained from a study of CD4 T cells in relation to SARS-CoV-2 and coronaviruses. Only in-frame clones appear in the TCRdb table, and some are missing; sequencing was by immunoSEQ multiplex PCR. The sample holds some 40,000 clones; more than 65% are singletons and the top ten take about a fifth. Notes on this clone: As yet, its antigen is unknown.

This CDR3 is built from 13 residues. Germline-derived CDR1 and CDR2 are MNHEY and SMNVEV (reference sequence). Trimming removed 4 bases at V and 0 bases at J, with 7 bases between. This rearrangement joins TRBV27 to TRBJ2-7; a possible D gene is TRBD1 (5 bases). Input material: memory CD4+ T cells from PBMCs, cultured in vitro. The receptor was derived from an adult with COVID-19. The CDR3 loop reads CASSWGNSYEQYF. The CDR3 DNA is TGTGCCAGCAGTTGGGGCAACTCCTACGAGCAGTACTTC.